This T cell receptor (beta chain) appears in the sequencing data of a study of T cell responses to AZD1222 COVID-19 vaccine. This CDR3 has 11 amino acids. V was shortened by 1 base and J by 7 bases, with 4 bases between the two germline ends. Germline V gene sequence: CDR1 LGHDT, CDR2 YNNKEL (reference sequence). Clones were read by immunoSEQ multiplex PCR, and TCRdb kept only the in-frame ones, dropping some. The sample includes 70,000 to 95,000 clones, approximately 87% of them seen just once. The TCR originated in an adult in good health. This specimen was peripheral blood, taken on day 0 of MenACWY control vaccination. This chain joins TRBV3-1 (or the pseudogene TRBV3-2) and TRBJ1-2; D gene ambiguous. The CDR3 DNA reads as TGTGCCAGCAGCCAAGGCCCTGGCTACACCTTC. Protein product: CASSQGPGYTF.